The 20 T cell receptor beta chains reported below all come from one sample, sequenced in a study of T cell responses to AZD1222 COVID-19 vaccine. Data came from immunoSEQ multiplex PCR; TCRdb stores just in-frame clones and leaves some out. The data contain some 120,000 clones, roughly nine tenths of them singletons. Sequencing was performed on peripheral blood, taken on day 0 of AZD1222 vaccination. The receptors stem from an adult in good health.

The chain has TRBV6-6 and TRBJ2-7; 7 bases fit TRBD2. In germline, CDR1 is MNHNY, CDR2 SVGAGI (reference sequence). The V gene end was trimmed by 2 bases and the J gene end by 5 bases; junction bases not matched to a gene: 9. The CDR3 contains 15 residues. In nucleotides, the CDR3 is TGTGCCAGCAGTTACATGGCTAGCGGTCAAGACGAGCAGTACTTC. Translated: CASSYMASGQDEQYF.

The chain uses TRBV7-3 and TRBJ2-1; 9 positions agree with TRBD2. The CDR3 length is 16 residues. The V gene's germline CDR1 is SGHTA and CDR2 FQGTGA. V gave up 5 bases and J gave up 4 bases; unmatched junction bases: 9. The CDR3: CASSPKRGAAYNEQFF. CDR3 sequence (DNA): TGTGCCAGCAGCCCAAAGCGGGGGGCCGCGTACAATGAGCAGTTCTTC.

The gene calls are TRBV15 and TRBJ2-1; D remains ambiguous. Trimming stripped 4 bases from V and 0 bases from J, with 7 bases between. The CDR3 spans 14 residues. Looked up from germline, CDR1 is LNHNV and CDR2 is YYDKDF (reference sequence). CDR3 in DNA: TGTGCCACCAGCATGACAAGCTCCTACAATGAGCAGTTCTTC. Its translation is CATSMTSSYNEQFF. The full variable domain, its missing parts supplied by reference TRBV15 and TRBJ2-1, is DAMVIQNPRYQVTQFGKPVTLSCSQTLNHNVMYWYQQKSSQAPKLLFHYYDKDFNNEADTPDNFQSRRPNTSFCFLDIRSPGLGDTAMYLCATSMTSSYNEQFFGPGTRLTVL.

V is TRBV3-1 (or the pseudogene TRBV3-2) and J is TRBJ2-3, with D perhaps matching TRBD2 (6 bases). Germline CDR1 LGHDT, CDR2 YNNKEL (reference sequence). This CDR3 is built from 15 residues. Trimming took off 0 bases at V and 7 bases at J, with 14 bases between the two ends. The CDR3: CASSQDTVGGNTQYF. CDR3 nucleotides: TGTGCCAGCAGCCAAGATACGGTTGGCGGGAATACGCAGTATTTT.

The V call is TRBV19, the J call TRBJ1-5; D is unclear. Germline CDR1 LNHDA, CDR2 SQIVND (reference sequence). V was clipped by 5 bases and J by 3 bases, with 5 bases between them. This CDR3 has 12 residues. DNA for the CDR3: TGTGCCAGTAGTTGGGTCAATCAGCCCCAGCATTTT. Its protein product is CASSWVNQPQHF.

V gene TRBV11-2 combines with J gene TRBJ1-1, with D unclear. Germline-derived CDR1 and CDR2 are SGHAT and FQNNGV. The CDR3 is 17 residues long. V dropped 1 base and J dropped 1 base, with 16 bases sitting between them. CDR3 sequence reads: CASSLAISPEGNTEAFF. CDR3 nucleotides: TGTGCCAGCAGCTTAGCTATTAGTCCCGAGGGGAACACTGAAGCTTTCTTT.

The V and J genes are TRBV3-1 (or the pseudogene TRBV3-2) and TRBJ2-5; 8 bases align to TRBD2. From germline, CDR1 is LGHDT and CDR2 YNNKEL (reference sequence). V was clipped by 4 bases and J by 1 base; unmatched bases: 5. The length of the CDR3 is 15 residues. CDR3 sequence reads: CASSLTSGGQETQYF. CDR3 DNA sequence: TGTGCCAGCAGCCTCACTAGCGGCGGCCAAGAGACCCAGTACTTC.

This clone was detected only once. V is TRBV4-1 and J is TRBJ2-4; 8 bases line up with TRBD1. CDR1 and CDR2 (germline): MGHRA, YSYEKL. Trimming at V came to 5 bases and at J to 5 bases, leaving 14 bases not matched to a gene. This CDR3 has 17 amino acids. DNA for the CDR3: TGCGCCAGCAGCTATCCGGCGGCAGGGGGCTCGGAAAACATTCAGTACTTC. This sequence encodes CASSYPAAGGSENIQYF.

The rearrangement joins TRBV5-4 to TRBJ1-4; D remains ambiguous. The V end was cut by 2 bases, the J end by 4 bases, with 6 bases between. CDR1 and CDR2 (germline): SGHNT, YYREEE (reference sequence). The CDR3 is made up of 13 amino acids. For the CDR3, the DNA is TGTGCCAGCAGCTTTGACTTTAATGAAAAACTGTTTTTT. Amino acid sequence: CASSFDFNEKLFF. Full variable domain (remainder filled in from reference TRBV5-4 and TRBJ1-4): ETGVTQSPTHLIKTRGQQVTLRCSSQSGHNTVSWYQQALGQGPQFIFQYYREEENGRGNFPPRFSGLQFPNYSSELNVNALELDDSALYLCASSFDFNEKLFFGSGTQLSVL.

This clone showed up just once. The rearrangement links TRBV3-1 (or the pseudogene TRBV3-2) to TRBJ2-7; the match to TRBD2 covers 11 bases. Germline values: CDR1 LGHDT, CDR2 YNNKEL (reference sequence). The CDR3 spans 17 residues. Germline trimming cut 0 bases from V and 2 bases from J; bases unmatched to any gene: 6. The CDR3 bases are TGTGCCAGCAGCCAAGATCAGGCACTAGCGGGGGCCTACGAGCAGTACTTC. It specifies CASSQDQALAGAYEQYF.

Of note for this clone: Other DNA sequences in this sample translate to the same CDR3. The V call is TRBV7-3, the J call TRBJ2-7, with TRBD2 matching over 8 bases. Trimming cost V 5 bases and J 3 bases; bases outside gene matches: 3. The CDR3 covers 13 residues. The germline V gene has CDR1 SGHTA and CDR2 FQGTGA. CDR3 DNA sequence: TGTGCCAGCAGCCCCCGGGGGGGCTACGAGCAGTACTTC. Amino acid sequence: CASSPRGGYEQYF.

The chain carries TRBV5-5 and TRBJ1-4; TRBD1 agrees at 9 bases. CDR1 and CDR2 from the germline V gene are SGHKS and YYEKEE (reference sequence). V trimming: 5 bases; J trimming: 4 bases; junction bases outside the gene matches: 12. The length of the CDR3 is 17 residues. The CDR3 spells CASSPRTGVEFNEKLFF. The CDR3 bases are TGTGCCAGCAGTCCGCGGACAGGGGTTGAATTTAATGAAAAACTGTTTTTT.

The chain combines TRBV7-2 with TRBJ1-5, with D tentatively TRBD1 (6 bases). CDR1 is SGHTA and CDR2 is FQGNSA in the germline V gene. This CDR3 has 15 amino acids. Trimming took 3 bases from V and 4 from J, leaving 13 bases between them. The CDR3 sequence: CASSLGGSANQPQHF. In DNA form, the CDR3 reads TGTGCCAGCAGCTTGGGGGGCAGCGCTAATCAGCCCCAGCATTTT. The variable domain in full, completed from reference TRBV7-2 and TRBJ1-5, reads GAGVSQSPSNKVTEKGKDVELRCDPISGHTALYWYRQSLGQGLEFLIYFQGNSAPDKSGLPSDRFSAERTGGSVSTLTIQRTQQEDSAVYLCASSLGGSANQPQHFGDGTRLSIL.

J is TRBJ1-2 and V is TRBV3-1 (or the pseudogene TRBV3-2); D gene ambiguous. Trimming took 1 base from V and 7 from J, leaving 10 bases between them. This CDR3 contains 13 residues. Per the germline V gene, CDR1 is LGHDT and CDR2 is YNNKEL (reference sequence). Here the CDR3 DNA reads TGTGCCAGCAGCCAAGGCCAATTTGCTGGCTACACCTTC. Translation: CASSQGQFAGYTF.

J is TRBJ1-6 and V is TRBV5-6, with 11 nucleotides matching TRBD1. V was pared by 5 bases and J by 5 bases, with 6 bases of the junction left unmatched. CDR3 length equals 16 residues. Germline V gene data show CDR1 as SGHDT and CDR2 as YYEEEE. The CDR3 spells CASRKDRGLNNSPLHF. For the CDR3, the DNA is TGTGCCAGCAGAAAGGACAGGGGGCTCAATAATTCACCCCTCCACTTT.

CDR3 nucleotide sequence: TGTGCCAGCAGCTTCACCGGGACAGGGAACAACTATGGCTACACCTTC. Protein: CASSFTGTGNNYGYTF. The chain is built from TRBV7-3 and TRBJ1-2, with 9 bases matching TRBD1. CDR3 size: 16 residues. Losses at the gene ends were 3 bases for V and 2 bases for J; bases not matched to a gene: 7. Germline V gene lookup returns CDR1 SGHTA and CDR2 FQGTGA.

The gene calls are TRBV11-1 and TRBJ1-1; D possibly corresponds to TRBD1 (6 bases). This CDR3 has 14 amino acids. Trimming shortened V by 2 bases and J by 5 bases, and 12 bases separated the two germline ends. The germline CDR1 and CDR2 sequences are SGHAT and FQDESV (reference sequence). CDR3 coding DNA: TGTGCCAGCAGCTTATTAGGGGGAGGGACTGAAGCTTTCTTT. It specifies CASSLLGGGTEAFF.

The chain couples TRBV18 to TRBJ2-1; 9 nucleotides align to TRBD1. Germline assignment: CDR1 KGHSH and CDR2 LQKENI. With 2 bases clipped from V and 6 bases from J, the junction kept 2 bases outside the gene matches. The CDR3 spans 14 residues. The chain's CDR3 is CASSPRQGVNEQFF. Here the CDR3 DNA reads TGTGCCAGCTCACCAAGACAGGGGGTCAATGAGCAGTTCTTC.

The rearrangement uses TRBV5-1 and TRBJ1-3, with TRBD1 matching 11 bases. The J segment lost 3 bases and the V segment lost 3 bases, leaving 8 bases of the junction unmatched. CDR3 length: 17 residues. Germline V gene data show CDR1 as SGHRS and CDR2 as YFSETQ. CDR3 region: CASSSQTGTGGGNTIYF. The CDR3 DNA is TGCGCCAGCAGCTCACAGACCGGGACAGGGGGTGGAAACACCATATATTTT.

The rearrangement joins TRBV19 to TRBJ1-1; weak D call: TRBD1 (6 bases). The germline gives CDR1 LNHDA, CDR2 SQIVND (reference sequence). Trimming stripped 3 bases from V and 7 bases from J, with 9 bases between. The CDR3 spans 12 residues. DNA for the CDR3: TGTGCCAGTAGTATCGGACAGATTGAAGCTTTCTTT. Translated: CASSIGQIEAFF. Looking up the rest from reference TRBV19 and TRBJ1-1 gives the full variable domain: DGGITQSPKYLFRKEGQNVTLSCEQNLNHDAMYWYRQDPGQGLRLIYYSQIVNDFQKGDIAEGYSVSREKKESFPLTVTSAQKNPTAFYLCASSIGQIEAFFGQGTRLTVV.